One and the same sample provided the 5 T cell receptor beta chains below, sequenced in a study of blood T cell repertoires in COVID-19. Measured with immunoSEQ multiplex PCR; TCRdb has only the in-frame clones, and not every one. The sample has 45,000 or so clones, 70% to 90% seen once. The sequencing input was peripheral blood. These receptors all come from a man between 35 and 55 years old with active COVID-19.

The gene calls are TRBV7-9 and TRBJ2-5; D is possibly TRBD2 (5 bases). Germline assignment: CDR1 SEHNR and CDR2 FQNEAQ (reference sequence). The CDR3 spans 15 residues. V was clipped by 4 bases and J by 5 bases, with 17 bases between them. CDR3 nucleotides: TGTGCCAGCAGCTCAACGACGGGAAGTCTGGAGACCCAGTACTTC. Translation: CASSSTTGSLETQYF.

The chain links TRBV5-1 to TRBJ1-1; no clear D gene. The CDR3 spans 14 residues. The germline V gene has CDR1 SGHRS and CDR2 YFSETQ. Between the trimmed V and J ends, which lost 3 bases and 1 base, there was a span of 10 bases. CDR3 sequence reads: CASSSLPRNTEAFF. CDR3 nucleotides: TGCGCCAGCAGCTCGCTTCCTAGGAACACTGAAGCTTTCTTT.

The genes are TRBV3-1 (or the pseudogene TRBV3-2) and TRBJ1-3; D remains unclear. The CDR3 runs to 13 residues. The V end lost 1 base, the J end lost 4 bases, and 5 bases lay between the germline ends. The V gene's germline CDR1 is LGHDT and CDR2 YNNKEL (reference sequence). The CDR3 nucleotides are TGTGCCAGCAGCCAAGTCCCGGGAAACACCATATATTTT. Protein sequence: CASSQVPGNTIYF.

This clone was recorded only once. The chain joins TRBV27 to TRBJ2-7; tentative D call: TRBD2 (7 bases). The CDR3 length is 15 residues. V dropped 1 base and J dropped 5 bases, with 15 bases sitting between them. Germline CDR1 MNHEY, CDR2 SMNVEV (reference sequence). The CDR3: CASSLLYGGAHEQYF. CDR3 nucleotides: TGTGCCAGCAGTTTATTATATGGGGGGGCCCACGAGCAGTACTTC.

This sequence joins TRBV12-2 and TRBJ2-1; the table gives TRBD2 as D, unverified against the DNA. TRBV12-2 is reported as a pseudogene. The CDR3 length is 16 residues. The CDR3 region has the DNA TGTGCAAGTCGCCCTAGGTGGGAGAGCTCCTACAATGAGCAGTTCTTC. Residues: CASRPRWESSYNEQFF.